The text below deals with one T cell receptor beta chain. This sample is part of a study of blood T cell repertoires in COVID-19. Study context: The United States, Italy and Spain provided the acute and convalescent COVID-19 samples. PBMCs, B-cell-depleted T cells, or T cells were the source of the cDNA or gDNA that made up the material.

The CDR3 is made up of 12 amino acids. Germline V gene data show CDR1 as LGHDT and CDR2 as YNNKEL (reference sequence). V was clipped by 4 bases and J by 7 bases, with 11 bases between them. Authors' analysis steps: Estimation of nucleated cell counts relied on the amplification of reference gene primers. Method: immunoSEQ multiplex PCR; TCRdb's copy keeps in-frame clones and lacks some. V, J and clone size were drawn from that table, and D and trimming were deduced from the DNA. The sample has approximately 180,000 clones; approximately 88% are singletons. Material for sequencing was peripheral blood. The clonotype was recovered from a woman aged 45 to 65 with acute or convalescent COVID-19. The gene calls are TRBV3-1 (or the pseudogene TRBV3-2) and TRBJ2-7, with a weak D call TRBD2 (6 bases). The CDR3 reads CASSRGDWEQYF. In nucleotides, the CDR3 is TGTGCCAGCAGCCGCGGGGACTGGGAGCAGTACTTC.